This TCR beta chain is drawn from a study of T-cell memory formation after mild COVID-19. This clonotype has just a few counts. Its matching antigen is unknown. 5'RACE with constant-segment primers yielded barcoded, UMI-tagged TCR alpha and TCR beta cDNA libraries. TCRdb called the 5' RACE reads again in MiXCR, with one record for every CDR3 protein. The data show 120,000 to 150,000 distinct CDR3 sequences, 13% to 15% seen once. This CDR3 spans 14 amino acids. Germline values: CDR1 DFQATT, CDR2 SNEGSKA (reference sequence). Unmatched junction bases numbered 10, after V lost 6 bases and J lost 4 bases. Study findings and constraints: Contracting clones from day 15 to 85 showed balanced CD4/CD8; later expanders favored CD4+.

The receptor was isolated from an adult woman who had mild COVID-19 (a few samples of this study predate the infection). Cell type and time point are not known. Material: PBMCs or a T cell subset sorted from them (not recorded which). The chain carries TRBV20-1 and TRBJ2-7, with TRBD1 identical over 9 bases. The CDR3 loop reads CSARNRQGEYEQYF. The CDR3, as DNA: TGCAGTGCGAGGAACAGACAGGGGGAATACGAGCAGTACTTC.